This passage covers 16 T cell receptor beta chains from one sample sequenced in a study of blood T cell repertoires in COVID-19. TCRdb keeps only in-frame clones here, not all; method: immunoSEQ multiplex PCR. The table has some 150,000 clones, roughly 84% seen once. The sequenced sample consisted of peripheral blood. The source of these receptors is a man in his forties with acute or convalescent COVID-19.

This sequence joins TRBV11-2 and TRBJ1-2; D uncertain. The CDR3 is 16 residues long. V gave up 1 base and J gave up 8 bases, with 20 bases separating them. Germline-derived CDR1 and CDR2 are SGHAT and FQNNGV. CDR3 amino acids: CASSLVSVRGRSGYTF. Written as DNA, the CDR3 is TGTGCCAGCAGCTTAGTAAGCGTTCGGGGTCGATCGGGCTACACCTTC.

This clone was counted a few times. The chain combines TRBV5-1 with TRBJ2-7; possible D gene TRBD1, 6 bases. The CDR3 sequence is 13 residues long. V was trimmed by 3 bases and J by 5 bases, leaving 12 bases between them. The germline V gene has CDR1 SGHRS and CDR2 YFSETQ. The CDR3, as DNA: TGCGCCAGCAGCTCCAGGGGATCCGACGAGCAGTACTTC. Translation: CASSSRGSDEQYF.

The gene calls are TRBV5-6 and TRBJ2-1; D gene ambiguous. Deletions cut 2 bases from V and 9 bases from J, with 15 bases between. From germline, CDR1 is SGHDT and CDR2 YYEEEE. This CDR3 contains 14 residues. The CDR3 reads CASSFPVGGGEQFF. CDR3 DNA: TGTGCCAGCAGCTTCCCGGTAGGTGGCGGTGAGCAGTTCTTC.

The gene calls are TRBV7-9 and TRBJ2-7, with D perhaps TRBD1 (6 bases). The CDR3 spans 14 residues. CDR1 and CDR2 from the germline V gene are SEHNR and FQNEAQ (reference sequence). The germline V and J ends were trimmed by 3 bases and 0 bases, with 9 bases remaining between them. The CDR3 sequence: CASSFRTASYEQYF. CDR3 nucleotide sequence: TGTGCCAGCAGCTTCCGGACAGCCTCCTACGAGCAGTACTTC.

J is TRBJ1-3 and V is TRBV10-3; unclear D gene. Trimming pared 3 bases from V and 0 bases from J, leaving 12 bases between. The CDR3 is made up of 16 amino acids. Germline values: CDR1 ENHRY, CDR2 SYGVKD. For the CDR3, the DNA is TGTGCCATCAGTGACAGGCACCTAAACTCTGGAAACACCATATATTTT. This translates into CAISDRHLNSGNTIYF.

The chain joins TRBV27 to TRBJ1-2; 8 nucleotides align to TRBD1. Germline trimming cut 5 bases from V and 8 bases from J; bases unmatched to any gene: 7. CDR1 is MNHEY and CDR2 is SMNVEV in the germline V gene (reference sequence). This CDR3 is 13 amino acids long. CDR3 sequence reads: CASSPRTGWGYTF. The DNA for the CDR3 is TGTGCCAGCAGTCCCAGGACAGGGTGGGGCTACACCTTC.

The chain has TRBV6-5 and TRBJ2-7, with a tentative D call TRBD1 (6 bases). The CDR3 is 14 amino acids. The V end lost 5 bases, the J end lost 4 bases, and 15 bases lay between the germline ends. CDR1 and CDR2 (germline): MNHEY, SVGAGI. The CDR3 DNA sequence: TGTGCCAGCAGTATTCGGACAGACCATTACGAGCAGTACTTC. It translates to CASSIRTDHYEQYF.

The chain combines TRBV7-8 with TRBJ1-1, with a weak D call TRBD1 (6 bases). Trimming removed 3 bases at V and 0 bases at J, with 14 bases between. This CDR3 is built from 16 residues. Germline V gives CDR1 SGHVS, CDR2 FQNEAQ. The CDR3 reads CASSLDRLRMNTEAFF. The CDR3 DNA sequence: TGTGCCAGCAGCTTGGACAGACTCCGCATGAACACTGAAGCTTTCTTT.

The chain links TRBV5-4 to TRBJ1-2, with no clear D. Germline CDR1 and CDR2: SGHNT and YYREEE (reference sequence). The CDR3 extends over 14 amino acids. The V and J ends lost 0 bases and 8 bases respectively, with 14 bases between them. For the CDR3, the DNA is TGTGCCAGCAGCTTGGGAGTCAATGCGGGAGGCTACACCTTC. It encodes CASSLGVNAGGYTF.

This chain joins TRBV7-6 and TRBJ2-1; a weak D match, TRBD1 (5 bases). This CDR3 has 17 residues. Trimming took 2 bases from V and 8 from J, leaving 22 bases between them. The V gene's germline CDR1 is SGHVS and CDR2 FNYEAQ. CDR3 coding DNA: TGTGCCAGCAGCTTAAAGGGGCCGGGTAATGCGTTGGATGAGCAGTTCTTC. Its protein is CASSLKGPGNALDEQFF. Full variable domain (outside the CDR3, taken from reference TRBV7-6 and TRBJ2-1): GAGVSQSPRYKVTKRGQDVALRCDPISGHVSLYWYRQALGQGPEFLTYFNYEAQQDKSGLPNDRFSAERPEGSISTLTIQRTEQRDSAMYRCASSLKGPGNALDEQFFGPGTRLTVL.

CDR3 amino acids: CASSLEATGGTEAFF. For the CDR3, the DNA is TGCGCCAGCAGCTTGGAGGCGACAGGGGGAACTGAAGCTTTCTTT. The chain joins TRBV5-1 to TRBJ1-1, with 9 bases matching TRBD1. The V and J ends lost 0 bases and 5 bases, in that order; junction bases with no gene match: 5. The CDR3 is made up of 15 amino acids. Germline CDR1 is SGHRS and CDR2 is YFSETQ.

The CDR3 nucleotides are TGTGCCAGCAGCGACCAGGGGAACACTGAAGCTTTCTTT. It translates to CASSDQGNTEAFF. J is TRBJ1-1 and V is TRBV6-5, with a possible D match to TRBD1 (5 bases). Germline loops: CDR1 MNHEY, CDR2 SVGAGI. The CDR3 sequence is 13 residues long. V lost 6 bases and J lost 1, with 9 bases in between.

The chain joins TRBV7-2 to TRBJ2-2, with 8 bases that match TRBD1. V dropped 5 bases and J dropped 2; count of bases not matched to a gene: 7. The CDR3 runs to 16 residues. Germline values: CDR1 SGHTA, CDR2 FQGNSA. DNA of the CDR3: TGTGCCAGCAGCCCTAGGACAGGGACCAACACCGGGGAGCTGTTTTTT. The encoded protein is CASSPRTGTNTGELFF.

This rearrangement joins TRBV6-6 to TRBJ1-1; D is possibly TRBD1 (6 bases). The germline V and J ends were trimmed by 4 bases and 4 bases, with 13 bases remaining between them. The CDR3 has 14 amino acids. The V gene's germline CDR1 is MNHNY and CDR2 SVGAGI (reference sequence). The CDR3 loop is CASSFGGGVTEAFF. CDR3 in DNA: TGTGCCAGCAGTTTCGGGGGGGGCGTCACTGAAGCTTTCTTT.

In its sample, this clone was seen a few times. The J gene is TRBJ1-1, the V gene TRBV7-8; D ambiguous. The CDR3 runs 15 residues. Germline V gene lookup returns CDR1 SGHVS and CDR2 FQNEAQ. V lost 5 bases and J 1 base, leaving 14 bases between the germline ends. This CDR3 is CASSLLDTSNTEAFF. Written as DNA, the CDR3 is TGTGCCAGCAGCCTACTCGACACGTCGAACACTGAAGCTTTCTTT.

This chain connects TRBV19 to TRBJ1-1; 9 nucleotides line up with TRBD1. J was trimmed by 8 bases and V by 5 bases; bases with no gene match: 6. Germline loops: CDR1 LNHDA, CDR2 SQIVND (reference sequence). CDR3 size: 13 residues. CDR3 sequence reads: CASSFQDRGEAFF. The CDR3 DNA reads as TGTGCCAGTAGTTTCCAGGACAGGGGCGAAGCTTTCTTT.